This T cell receptor beta chain was sequenced in a study of CD8 T cells in Susac syndrome. CDR3 length: 12 residues. Deletions cut 6 bases from V and 5 bases from J, with 8 bases between. CDR1 is LNHDA, CDR2 SQIVND, per germline (reference sequence). After extraction with the RNeasy kit, 0.5 to 1 ug of the RNA was reverse transcribed using random hexamers. immunoSEQ multiplex PCR amplified TCR beta CDR3 across 54 Vbeta, 13 Jbeta. One entry per CDR3 protein, called by TCRdb with MiXCR from the immunoSEQ multiplex PCR reads. Here the sample spans over 150,000 distinct CDR3 sequences, approximately 94% being singletons. From blood CD8+ and CD4+ T cells, TCR beta sequences were generated. The TEMRA cells underwent FACS enrichment, while the CD8+ and CD4+ T cells underwent negative isolation.

This receptor was taken from a human donor with multiple sclerosis. This rearrangement joins TRBV19 to TRBJ1-5; D uncertain. The source material was CD4+ T cells from PBMCs. Here the CDR3 reads CASRNLHQPQHF. The CDR3 DNA reads TGTGCCAGTAGGAATCTCCATCAGCCCCAGCATTTT.